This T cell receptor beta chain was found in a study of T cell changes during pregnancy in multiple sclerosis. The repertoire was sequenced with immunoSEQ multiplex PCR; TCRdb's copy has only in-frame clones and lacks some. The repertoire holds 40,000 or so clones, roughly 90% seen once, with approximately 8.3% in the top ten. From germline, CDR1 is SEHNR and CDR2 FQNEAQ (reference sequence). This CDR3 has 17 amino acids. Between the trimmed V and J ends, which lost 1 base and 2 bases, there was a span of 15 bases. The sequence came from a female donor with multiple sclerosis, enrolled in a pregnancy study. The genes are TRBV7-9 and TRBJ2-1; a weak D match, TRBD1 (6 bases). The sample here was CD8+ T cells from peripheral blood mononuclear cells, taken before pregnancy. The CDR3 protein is CASSLGRGSDAYNEQFF. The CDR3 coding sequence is TGTGCCAGCAGCTTAGGCAGGGGATCGGACGCCTACAATGAGCAGTTCTTC. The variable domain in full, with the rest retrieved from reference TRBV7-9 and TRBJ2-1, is DTGVSQNPRHKITKRGQNVTFRCDPISEHNRLYWYRQTLGQGPEFLTYFQNEAQLEKSRLLSDRFSAERPKGSFSTLEIQRTEQGDSAMYLCASSLGRGSDAYNEQFFGPGTRLTVL.